Following are 23 T cell receptor beta chains from one sample sequenced in a study of blood T cell repertoires in COVID-19. Assay used: immunoSEQ multiplex PCR; TCRdb lists only in-frame clones, some missing. This sample has 250,000 to 350,000 clones; around 89% occur once, and the top ten carry approximately 6.5%. The material sequenced was peripheral blood. These receptors all stem from a man between 18 and 29 years old who had recovered from COVID-19.

The V gene is TRBV11-2, the J gene TRBJ1-1; D might be TRBD1 (5 bases). Trimming took 3 bases from V and 5 from J, leaving 10 bases between them. The CDR3 covers 13 residues. Germline V gene data show CDR1 as SGHAT and CDR2 as FQNNGV. The CDR3 spells CASSLSEGTEAFF. The CDR3 DNA is TGTGCCAGCAGCTTGTCGGAGGGGACTGAAGCTTTCTTT.

This clone was counted once. The gene calls are TRBV20-1 and TRBJ2-3, with TRBD2 identical over 9 bases. CDR3 length equals 14 residues. Trimming removed 3 bases from V and 1 base from J; junction bases left unmatched: 2. Germline V gene data show CDR1 as DFQATT and CDR2 as SNEGSKA (reference sequence). The CDR3 sequence is CSASLAGGTDTQYF. In DNA form, the CDR3 reads TGCAGTGCTAGTTTAGCGGGGGGCACAGATACGCAGTATTTT.

V is TRBV23-1 and J is TRBJ1-1; TRBD1 agrees at 7 bases. TRBV23-1 is treated as an ORF (open reading frame) with a function not yet certain. V lost 2 bases to trimming and J lost 7 bases; unmatched junction nucleotides: 10. The CDR3 covers 15 residues. The CDR3 coding sequence is TGCGCCAGCAGTCAAGGCACAGGGGCGCAACTTGAAGCTTTCTTT. Protein product: CASSQGTGAQLEAFF.

The J gene is TRBJ2-2, the V gene TRBV6-5; 8 bases are a match to TRBD1. The length of the CDR3 is 14 residues. With V trimmed by 7 bases and J by 5 bases, 6 bases remained unmatched. Germline V gene data show CDR1 as MNHEY and CDR2 as SVGAGI. CDR3 coding DNA: TGTGCCAGCAAACAGGGGGTGGGGACCGGGGAGCTGTTTTTT. Translating gives CASKQGVGTGELFF.

J is TRBJ2-7 and V is TRBV27; D might be TRBD2 (7 bases). The ends were cut back, 5 bases at V and 6 bases at J, with 11 bases in the middle. Looked up from germline, CDR1 is MNHEY and CDR2 is SMNVEV (reference sequence). This CDR3 is built from 12 residues. The CDR3 is CASSRGGSEQYF. CDR3 DNA: TGTGCCAGCAGTAGGGGGGGCTCCGAGCAGTACTTC.

The CDR3 coding sequence is TGCGCCAGCAGCCAGGGACAGGGGAAAGACGAGCAGTACTTC. It translates to CASSQGQGKDEQYF. The chain joins TRBV5-1 to TRBJ2-7; 10 bases map to TRBD1. Germline lookup yields CDR1 SGHRS and CDR2 YFSETQ. The length of the CDR3 is 14 residues. V was pared by 4 bases and J by 5 bases, with 6 bases of the junction left unmatched.

V is TRBV13 and J is TRBJ2-7; 8 bases map to TRBD2. With 2 bases clipped from V and 0 bases from J, the junction kept 3 bases outside the gene matches. Germline lookup yields CDR1 PRHDT and CDR2 FYEKMQ (reference sequence). The CDR3 is made up of 15 amino acids. CDR3 bases: TGTGCCAGCAGCTTAAGCGGGGGCCTCTCCTACGAGCAGTACTTC. Translation: CASSLSGGLSYEQYF.

This clone was counted at least ten times. This chain uses TRBV7-2 with TRBJ2-1; 10 bases are a match to TRBD2. V was clipped by 5 bases and J by 4 bases; unmatched bases: 8. This CDR3 has 16 residues. CDR1 is SGHTA and CDR2 is FQGNSA in the germline V gene. The CDR3 here is CASSPGGAGGYNEQFF. For the CDR3, the DNA is TGTGCCAGCAGCCCCGGGGGAGCGGGAGGGTACAATGAGCAGTTCTTC.

This sequence joins TRBV6-5 and TRBJ2-7; the match to TRBD2 covers 12 bases. Germline V gives CDR1 MNHEY, CDR2 SVGAGI. The CDR3 runs to 16 residues. With V trimmed by 0 bases and J by 2 bases, 2 bases remained unmatched. The CDR3 here is CASSYSGLAGTYEQYF. As DNA, the CDR3 is TGTGCCAGCAGTTACTCCGGACTAGCGGGAACCTACGAGCAGTACTTC.

The chain employs TRBV27 and TRBJ2-7, with TRBD1 as a possible D gene (5 bases). This CDR3 comprises 13 residues. Trimming cost V 3 bases and J 2 bases, with 8 bases left between them. CDR1 and CDR2 from the germline V gene are MNHEY and SMNVEV (reference sequence). CDR3 sequence reads: CASSLGHTYEQYF. The CDR3 nucleotides read TGTGCCAGCAGTTTGGGGCATACCTACGAGCAGTACTTC.

This clone has only a few counts. The sample contains more than one DNA sequence encoding this CDR3. CDR3 nucleotide sequence: TGTGCCAGCAGCCCCCGAGGAGCTGAAGCTTTCTTT. It specifies CASSPRGAEAFF. The chain links TRBV6-5 to TRBJ1-1, with unresolved D. V lost 6 bases to trimming and J lost 6 bases, with 11 bases between them. The CDR3 length is 12 residues. The germline V gene encodes CDR1 MNHEY and CDR2 SVGAGI.

In its sample, this clone was seen once. The chain uses TRBV25-1 and TRBJ2-1; possibly TRBD2 for D (5 bases). The germline gives CDR1 MGHDK, CDR2 SYGVNS. The V end was cut by 0 bases, the J end by 9 bases, with 9 bases between. This CDR3 spans 13 amino acids. The CDR3 nucleotides read TGTGCCAGCAGTGAATACGCGGGCGTTGAGCAGTTCTTC. Translated: CASSEYAGVEQFF.

This chain connects TRBV27 to TRBJ2-1; 8 nucleotides agree with TRBD1. J lost 5 bases, V lost 11 bases, and 20 bases had no gene match. CDR1 and CDR2 (germline): MNHEY, SMNVEV (reference sequence). The CDR3 has 17 residues. CDR3 amino acids: CAGKTGEVEETHNEQFF. The CDR3 DNA reads as TGTGCCGGAAAGACAGGGGAAGTTGAAGAGACTCACAATGAGCAGTTCTTC.

This clone appeared a few times. The chain joins TRBV18 to TRBJ1-2; D is possibly TRBD1 (5 bases). Trimming took 6 bases from V and 3 from J, leaving 20 bases between them. From germline, CDR1 is KGHSH and CDR2 LQKENI. The CDR3 totals 16 residues. The CDR3 DNA is TGTGCCAGCTCCCCTACGTCCGACAGAGTTGACTATGGCTACACCTTC. This codes for CASSPTSDRVDYGYTF.

The chain carries TRBV6-1 and TRBJ1-1, with TRBD1 matching 7 bases. This CDR3 region has 16 residues. CDR1 and CDR2 (germline): MNHNS, SASEGT. V lost 1 base and J lost 3; bases outside the gene matches: 8. The CDR3 DNA reads TGTGCCAGCAGTGAAGGGAGGGGGCTGGGGTACACTGAAGCTTTCTTT. It encodes CASSEGRGLGYTEAFF.

This clone was counted a single time. The chain joins TRBV6-6 to TRBJ1-2, with 10 bases identical to TRBD1. The V gene's germline CDR1 is MNHNY and CDR2 SVGAGI (reference sequence). After removal of 4 bases from V and 6 bases from J, the junction contained 2 bases not matched to a gene. The CDR3 runs 13 residues. CDR3 DNA sequence: TGTGCCAGCAGTTCGGGGACAGGGGATGGCTACACCTTC. Amino acids: CASSSGTGDGYTF.

This clone was detected once. The CDR3 protein is CASSLMGGVTEQPQHF. The CDR3 coding sequence is TGTGCCAGCAGCTTGATGGGCGGGGTAACGGAACAGCCCCAGCATTTT. This sequence joins TRBV5-4 and TRBJ1-5, with unresolved D. Germline V lookup: CDR1 SGHNT, CDR2 YYREEE (reference sequence). The V end was cut by 1 base, the J end by 7 bases, with 18 bases between. CDR3 length: 16 amino acids.

The rearrangement joins TRBV5-1 to TRBJ1-5; TRBD1 aligns across 7 bases. The V segment lost 1 base and the J segment 5 bases; nucleotides outside the gene matches: 0. This CDR3 is built from 13 residues. From germline, CDR1 is SGHRS and CDR2 YFSETQ. The CDR3 here is CASSLTGDQPQHF. The DNA of the CDR3 is TGCGCCAGCAGCTTGACAGGGGATCAGCCCCAGCATTTT. The full variable domain, with the rest looked up from reference TRBV5-1 and TRBJ1-5, is KAGVTQTPRYLIKTRGQQVTLSCSPISGHRSVSWYQQTPGQGLQFLFEYFSETQRNKGNFPGRFSGRQFSNSRSEMNVSTLELGDSALYLCASSLTGDQPQHFGDGTRLSIL.

This clone occurred once. V usage is TRBV5-6 and J usage is TRBJ2-7, with a possible D match to TRBD2 (6 bases). The CDR3 spans 14 residues. Germline V gene sequence: CDR1 SGHDT, CDR2 YYEEEE. Trimming pared 0 bases from V and 0 bases from J, leaving 7 bases between. The CDR3 sequence: CASSLARGSYEQYF. The CDR3 nucleotides are TGTGCCAGCAGCTTGGCGCGGGGCTCCTACGAGCAGTACTTC.

This clone was observed a few times. This chain links TRBV27 with TRBJ1-1, with D unclear. The CDR3 contains 13 residues. V gave up 2 bases and J gave up 2 bases, with 6 bases separating them. Germline CDR1 and CDR2: MNHEY and SMNVEV (reference sequence). The CDR3: CASSLQYNTEAFF. CDR3 sequence (DNA): TGTGCCAGCAGTTTACAGTACAACACTGAAGCTTTCTTT.

V is TRBV5-1 and J is TRBJ2-2, with a tentative D call TRBD1 (6 bases). The germline CDR1 and CDR2 sequences are SGHRS and YFSETQ. The CDR3 totals 17 residues. V lost 2 bases, J lost 0 bases, and 14 bases lay in between. CDR3 nucleotide sequence: TGCGCCAGCAGCTTACACTCAGGACAGCCGAACACCGGGGAGCTGTTTTTT. It encodes CASSLHSGQPNTGELFF.

In its sample, this clone was seen once. The CDR3 DNA sequence: TGTGCCAGCAGCTTCCAAACAGGACACACTGAAGCTTTCTTT. This codes for CASSFQTGHTEAFF. V and J are TRBV11-1 and TRBJ1-1, with D perhaps matching TRBD1 (5 bases). In germline, CDR1 is SGHAT, CDR2 FQDESV (reference sequence). V was pared by 3 bases and J by 3 bases, with 11 bases between. The CDR3 covers 14 residues.

The rearrangement joins TRBV7-6 to TRBJ2-5; 11 nucleotides line up with TRBD2. CDR3 length: 15 residues. Germline V gene sequence: CDR1 SGHVS, CDR2 FNYEAQ. V lost 6 bases to trimming and J lost 5 bases; unmatched junction nucleotides: 8. CDR3 region: CASRPLAGVGETQYF. DNA for the CDR3: TGTGCCAGCAGGCCACTAGCGGGAGTCGGGGAGACCCAGTACTTC. The full variable domain, completed using reference TRBV7-6 and TRBJ2-5, is GAGVSQSPRYKVTKRGQDVALRCDPISGHVSLYWYRQALGQGPEFLTYFNYEAQQDKSGLPNDRFSAERPEGSISTLTIQRTEQRDSAMYRCASRPLAGVGETQYFGPGTRLLVL.